The 20 T cell receptor beta chains below all came from one sample that was sequenced in a study of OX40 agonist ivuxolimab in advanced cancers. Profiled with immunoSEQ multiplex PCR; TCRdb holds only in-frame clones, not every one. The table includes almost 50,000 clones, 65% to 90% detected once. The sequencing used CD4+ or CD8+ T cells sorted from blood, collected in a trial of the OX40 agonist ivuxolimab. These TCRs come from an adult with an advanced solid tumor such as melanoma, head and neck, liver or kidney cancer.

By sample share, this clone is medium-sized. The V call is TRBV13, the J call TRBJ2-3; D is perhaps TRBD1 (5 bases). The CDR3 covers 17 residues. The germline V and J ends were trimmed by 5 bases and 2 bases, with 20 bases remaining between them. The germline V gene encodes CDR1 PRHDT and CDR2 FYEKMQ (reference sequence). The CDR3 DNA follows: TGTGCCAGCAGCGATCGAACTGGACATCTTTCCACAGATACGCAGTATTTT. Protein product: CASSDRTGHLSTDTQYF.

The chain has TRBV19 and TRBJ2-7, with 7 bases that match TRBD1. Looked up from germline, CDR1 is LNHDA and CDR2 is SQIVND (reference sequence). With 7 bases clipped from V and 3 bases from J, the junction kept 12 bases outside the gene matches. CDR3 size: 15 residues. As DNA, the CDR3 is TGTGCCAGTACCATGGGTCCAGGGGGTTTCTACGAGCAGTACTTC. It is translated as CASTMGPGGFYEQYF.

The chain joins TRBV5-4 to TRBJ2-1, with D possibly matching TRBD1 (5 bases). The CDR3 sequence is 13 residues long. CDR1 is SGHNT, CDR2 YYREEE, per germline (reference sequence). V lost 4 bases, J lost 6 bases, and 11 bases lay in between. CDR3 protein: CASSTDNLNEQFF. In nucleotides, the CDR3 is TGTGCCAGCAGCACGGACAACCTCAATGAGCAGTTCTTC.

This clone was counted a single time. The chain links TRBV15 to TRBJ1-5; 9 positions match TRBD1. The length of the CDR3 is 15 residues. The trim removed 2 bases at V and 6 bases at J, leaving 5 bases unmatched. CDR1 is LNHNV, CDR2 YYDKDF, per germline (reference sequence). The CDR3: CATSRYRQGGQPQHF. In DNA, the CDR3 is TGTGCCACCAGCAGATATCGACAGGGGGGTCAGCCCCAGCATTTT.

The chain employs TRBV5-5 and TRBJ2-7; 11 bases are a match to TRBD1. The trim removed 4 bases at V and 0 bases at J, leaving 3 bases unmatched. The CDR3 contains 15 residues. Germline CDR1 SGHKS, CDR2 YYEKEE (reference sequence). CDR3 protein: CASSIGTGGSYEQYF. The CDR3 DNA reads as TGTGCCAGCAGCATCGGGACAGGGGGCTCCTACGAGCAGTACTTC.

This rearrangement joins TRBV28 to TRBJ1-1, with D unclear. The CDR3 is made up of 14 amino acids. The germline V gene encodes CDR1 MDHEN and CDR2 SYDVKM. Trimming left V 10 bases short and J 5 bases short, with 20 bases between. The CDR3 spells CATKLAVAKTEAFF. DNA of the CDR3: TGTGCCACCAAGTTAGCCGTAGCTAAGACTGAAGCTTTCTTT.

This clone was recorded only once. This chain joins TRBV13 and TRBJ2-3; TRBD2 matches 8 bases. V lost 5 bases to trimming and J lost 4 bases; unmatched junction nucleotides: 8. CDR3 length: 15 amino acids. Germline lookup yields CDR1 PRHDT and CDR2 FYEKMQ (reference sequence). The CDR3 region has the DNA TGTGCCAGCAGCCCAGCGGGAGATCACGCAGATACGCAGTATTTT. This codes for CASSPAGDHADTQYF.

The chain is built from TRBV7-6 and TRBJ1-1; D is undetermined. There are 11 residues in the CDR3. Trimming removed 3 bases at V and 5 bases at J, with 4 bases between. Germline values: CDR1 SGHVS, CDR2 FNYEAQ. Here the CDR3 reads CASSFGTEAFF. In DNA, the CDR3 is TGTGCCAGCAGCTTTGGGACTGAAGCTTTCTTT.

The chain couples TRBV6-4 to TRBJ2-1; TRBD2 matches 12 bases. The CDR3 loop spans 15 amino acids. V was clipped by 6 bases and J by 4 bases; unmatched bases: 4. Germline-derived CDR1 and CDR2 are MRHNA and SNTAGT. The CDR3 sequence is CASSPLAGGYNEQFF. CDR3 coding DNA: TGTGCCAGCAGCCCACTAGCGGGAGGATACAATGAGCAGTTCTTC.

V and J are TRBV28 and TRBJ2-3; 11 positions agree with TRBD2. Germline CDR1 and CDR2: MDHEN and SYDVKM. The CDR3 spans 16 residues. V dropped 4 bases and J dropped 1; count of bases not matched to a gene: 4. This chain's CDR3 is CASSYVAGGGTDTQYF. The DNA of the CDR3 is TGTGCCAGCAGTTACGTAGCGGGAGGGGGCACAGATACGCAGTATTTT.

This clone was detected a few times. V usage is TRBV11-2 and J usage is TRBJ2-7, with TRBD2 as a possible D gene (6 bases). The germline V gene encodes CDR1 SGHAT and CDR2 FQNNGV. V lost 6 bases to trimming and J lost 4 bases, with 19 bases between them. The CDR3 is made up of 15 amino acids. CDR3 region: CASSSVSGSIYEQYF. The CDR3 DNA follows: TGTGCCAGCAGTTCAGTTTCCGGGAGTATATACGAGCAGTACTTC.

The chain is built from TRBV9 and TRBJ1-4; 7 bases line up with TRBD1. The J segment lost 11 bases and the V segment lost 3 bases, leaving 10 bases of the junction unmatched. CDR3 length equals 14 residues. The V gene's germline CDR1 is SGDLS and CDR2 YYNGEE. CDR3 sequence (DNA): TGTGCCAGCAGCGCGGGGACAGCCTCTCGGAAACTGTTTTTT. Protein: CASSAGTASRKLFF.

The J gene is TRBJ1-2, the V gene TRBV4-1; D unclear. CDR1 and CDR2 (germline): MGHRA, YSYEKL. Between the trimmed V and J ends, which lost 0 bases and 0 bases, there was a span of 8 bases. The CDR3 sequence is 15 residues long. The DNA of the CDR3 is TGCGCCAGCAGCCAAGATGCAGGTTCTAACTATGGCTACACCTTC. Amino acid sequence: CASSQDAGSNYGYTF.

This clone is categorized as medium-sized. V usage is TRBV28 and J usage is TRBJ2-7, with 8 bases that match TRBD2. Germline loops: CDR1 MDHEN, CDR2 SYDVKM. This CDR3 is built from 13 residues. The junction had 6 bases not matched to a gene; V was cut back by 5 bases and J by 6 bases. Here the CDR3 DNA reads TGTGCCAGCAGTCAAAGCGGGAGTAGCGAGCAGTACTTC. Translated: CASSQSGSSEQYF.

The chain recombines TRBV5-6 with TRBJ2-7; 9 bases match TRBD1. Trimming removed 3 bases from V and 2 bases from J; junction bases left unmatched: 3. Germline CDR1 and CDR2: SGHDT and YYEEEE. The length of the CDR3 is 14 residues. The CDR3 reads CASSSTGGTYEQYF. The DNA for the CDR3 is TGTGCCAGCAGCTCTACAGGGGGCACCTACGAGCAGTACTTC. The entire variable domain, with the rest obtained from reference TRBV5-6 and TRBJ2-7, is as follows: DAGVTQSPTHLIKTRGQQVTLRCSPKSGHDTVSWYQQALGQGPQFIFQYYEEEERQRGNFPDRFSGHQFPNYSSELNVNALLLGDSALYLCASSSTGGTYEQYFGPGTRLTVT.

In its sample, this clone was seen once. The J gene is TRBJ2-7, the V gene TRBV5-1; 9 nucleotides align to TRBD1. J lost 5 bases, V lost 4 bases, and 13 bases had no gene match. Germline-derived CDR1 and CDR2 are SGHRS and YFSETQ. CDR3 size: 16 residues. The DNA of the CDR3 is TGCGCCAGCAGCCCTATCGGCGGGGGACAGGGAAACGAGCAGTACTTC. Its protein is CASSPIGGGQGNEQYF.

V usage is TRBV5-1 and J usage is TRBJ1-4, with D possibly matching TRBD1 (5 bases). Trimming pared 2 bases from V and 6 bases from J, leaving 11 bases between. Germline CDR1 reads SGHRS; CDR2 reads YFSETQ. This CDR3 is built from 14 residues. CDR3 amino acids: CASSLSQGYEKLFF. In nucleotides, the CDR3 is TGCGCCAGCAGCTTATCCCAGGGTTATGAAAAACTGTTTTTT.

The J gene is TRBJ2-1, the V gene TRBV27; no definite D call. CDR3 length equals 13 residues. V gave up 7 bases and J gave up 6 bases, with 13 bases separating them. Germline CDR1 MNHEY, CDR2 SMNVEV (reference sequence). The CDR3 spells CASTVAWGNEQFF. Here the CDR3 DNA reads TGTGCCAGCACTGTTGCCTGGGGCAATGAGCAGTTCTTC.

This clone appeared once. V and J are TRBV7-9 and TRBJ2-1, with 8 bases that match TRBD1. This CDR3 has 13 residues. Trimming took 1 base from V and 8 from J; bases not matched to a gene: 1. The germline V gene has CDR1 SEHNR and CDR2 FQNEAQ (reference sequence). CDR3 in amino acids: CASSLDRGDEQFF. CDR3 DNA sequence: TGTGCCAGCAGCTTAGACAGGGGGGATGAGCAGTTCTTC.

This clone was recorded once. The V gene is TRBV6-1, the J gene TRBJ2-7; TRBD1 aligns across 7 bases. This CDR3 spans 14 amino acids. Unmatched junction bases numbered 6, after V lost 5 bases and J lost 2 bases. Germline-derived CDR1 and CDR2 are MNHNS and SASEGT. Here the CDR3 reads CASSFTGAAYEQYF. In nucleotides, the CDR3 is TGTGCCAGCAGTTTTACAGGGGCCGCCTACGAGCAGTACTTC.